This passage covers 30 T cell receptor beta chains from one sample sequenced in a study of T cell responses to AZD1222 COVID-19 vaccine. Sequencing used immunoSEQ multiplex PCR; TCRdb keeps in-frame clones, though not all of them. This table holds some 140,000 clones, around 90% found once. The material was peripheral blood, obtained on day 0 of AZD1222 vaccination. The receptors were sampled from an adult in good health.

The rearrangement uses TRBV4-3 and TRBJ1-4; 12 nucleotides agree with TRBD1. Germline values: CDR1 LGHNA, CDR2 YSLEER. J gave up 8 bases and V 1 base, and 2 bases lay outside the gene matches. This CDR3 has 15 amino acids. The CDR3, as DNA: TGCGCCAGCAGCCAAGGGGGACAGGGGGCGGAAAAACTGTTTTTT. Translation gives CASSQGGQGAEKLFF.

The chain recombines TRBV15 with TRBJ1-5; D ambiguous. The CDR3 length is 15 residues. Per germline, CDR1 LNHNV and CDR2 YYDKDF (reference sequence). V lost 5 bases and J lost 3, with 14 bases in between. CDR3 DNA: TGTGCCACCAGCGTTCTAGGAGCACCCAATCAGCCCCAGCATTTT. It is translated as CATSVLGAPNQPQHF. Full variable domain (missing parts from reference TRBV15 and TRBJ1-5): DAMVIQNPRYQVTQFGKPVTLSCSQTLNHNVMYWYQQKSSQAPKLLFHYYDKDFNNEADTPDNFQSRRPNTSFCFLDIRSPGLGDTAMYLCATSVLGAPNQPQHFGDGTRLSIL.

This clone was observed once. The chain links TRBV7-2 to TRBJ2-7; D is uncertain. Between the trimmed V and J ends, which lost 2 bases and 6 bases, there was a span of 11 bases. This CDR3 has 13 amino acids. Looked up from germline, CDR1 is SGHTA and CDR2 is FQGNSA. The CDR3 loop reads CASSLNSRSEQYF. The CDR3, as DNA: TGTGCCAGCAGCTTAAATTCGAGGTCCGAGCAGTACTTC.

This sequence joins TRBV4-3 and TRBJ2-1; 7 positions match TRBD2. V was clipped by 0 bases and J by 3 bases; unmatched bases: 2. This CDR3 region has 15 residues. Germline values: CDR1 LGHNA, CDR2 YSLEER. In DNA, the CDR3 is TGCGCCAGCAGCCAAGAGGTAGCGGGCTACAATGAGCAGTTCTTC. Its protein product is CASSQEVAGYNEQFF.

The chain carries TRBV2 and TRBJ1-2; no clear D. Trimming stripped 1 base from V and 5 bases from J, with 11 bases between. Germline values: CDR1 SNHLY, CDR2 FYNNEI. The CDR3 has 14 amino acids. The CDR3 protein is CASSEEGLPYGYTF. Written as DNA, the CDR3 is TGTGCCAGCAGTGAAGAGGGCCTCCCGTATGGCTACACCTTC.

The J gene is TRBJ1-2, the V gene TRBV4-2; D might be TRBD1 (6 bases). CDR3 length equals 16 residues. Germline V gene data show CDR1 as LGHNA and CDR2 as YNFKEQ. V shed 0 bases and J shed 1 base, with 12 bases lying between them. This chain's CDR3 is CASSQDRQGSNYGYTF. The CDR3 DNA sequence: TGTGCCAGCAGCCAAGATCGTCAGGGGAGTAACTATGGCTACACCTTC.

The V call is TRBV5-1, the J call TRBJ1-4, with D possibly matching TRBD1 (5 bases). Trimming left V 4 bases short and J 7 bases short, with 17 bases between. CDR1 and CDR2 from the germline V gene are SGHRS and YFSETQ. This CDR3 spans 15 amino acids. CDR3 sequence reads: CASSTGAQAGEKLFF. The CDR3 DNA is TGCGCCAGCAGCACTGGGGCGCAGGCTGGTGAAAAACTGTTTTTT.

V gene TRBV7-2 combines with J gene TRBJ2-7; 12 bases are a match to TRBD2. The length of the CDR3 is 15 residues. Trimming at V came to 5 bases and at J to 6 bases, leaving 8 bases not matched to a gene. Germline lookup yields CDR1 SGHTA and CDR2 FQGNSA. The CDR3 DNA follows: TGTGCCAGCAGCCTCCCTAGCGGGAGGGCCGGCGAGCAGTACTTC. The encoded protein is CASSLPSGRAGEQYF.

V usage is TRBV7-2 and J usage is TRBJ1-2, with 8 bases identical to TRBD1. The germline gives CDR1 SGHTA, CDR2 FQGNSA. J gave up 2 bases and V 3 bases, and 2 bases lay outside the gene matches. The CDR3 consists of 14 residues. Here the CDR3 reads CASSLTGENYGYTF. The CDR3 region has the DNA TGTGCCAGCAGCTTGACAGGGGAGAACTATGGCTACACCTTC.

This chain connects TRBV6-1 to TRBJ2-6, with a tentative D call TRBD1 (5 bases). Germline loops: CDR1 MNHNS, CDR2 SASEGT. The length of the CDR3 is 16 residues. V was shortened by 2 bases and J by 2 bases, with 10 bases between the two germline ends. CDR3 DNA: TGTGCCAGCAGTGAATGGGGCAGGGCTGGGGCCAACGTCCTGACTTTC. Protein sequence: CASSEWGRAGANVLTF.

This rearrangement joins TRBV2 to TRBJ2-2; tentative D call: TRBD1 (5 bases). Looked up from germline, CDR1 is SNHLY and CDR2 is FYNNEI. Trimming left V 7 bases short and J 3 bases short, with 15 bases between. This CDR3 is built from 15 residues. CDR3 nucleotides: TGTGCCAGCACCGAGGAAGGGGCCTACACCGGGGAGCTGTTTTTT. Its translation: CASTEEGAYTGELFF.

V and J are TRBV5-6 and TRBJ1-2; no clear D. The CDR3 extends over 11 amino acids. Trimming left V 0 bases short and J 10 bases short, with 7 bases between. Germline V gene data show CDR1 as SGHDT and CDR2 as YYEEEE. This chain's CDR3 is CASSLDRYYTF. As DNA, the CDR3 is TGTGCCAGCAGCTTGGACCGATACTACACCTTC.

This clone was detected only once. V gene TRBV9 combines with J gene TRBJ2-5; 9 bases are shared with TRBD2. The CDR3 contains 16 residues. Germline lookup yields CDR1 SGDLS and CDR2 YYNGEE. The V and J ends lost 1 base and 5 bases, in that order; junction bases with no gene match: 9. CDR3 amino acids: CASSVYGREGPETQYF. The CDR3, as DNA: TGTGCCAGCAGCGTATACGGGCGGGAGGGCCCGGAGACCCAGTACTTC.

The chain uses TRBV4-3 and TRBJ1-6, with D unclear. V was trimmed by 1 base and J by 8 bases, leaving 9 bases between them. Germline loops: CDR1 LGHNA, CDR2 YSLEER. The CDR3 is 14 amino acids. CDR3 residues: CASSQVTVHSPLHF. The CDR3 bases are TGCGCCAGCAGCCAAGTTACAGTACATTCACCCCTCCACTTT.

This clone was picked up one time. The CDR3 bases are TGTGCCAGTAGTTCCCGGACAGGGGTTTCTGAAGCTTTCTTT. Its translation: CASSSRTGVSEAFF. This chain joins TRBV19 and TRBJ1-1, with 9 bases fitting TRBD1. In germline, CDR1 is LNHDA, CDR2 SQIVND (reference sequence). The CDR3 is made up of 14 amino acids. J gave up 6 bases and V 5 bases, and 7 bases lay outside the gene matches. Using reference TRBV19 and TRBJ1-1 for the parts outside the CDR3, the full variable domain is DGGITQSPKYLFRKEGQNVTLSCEQNLNHDAMYWYRQDPGQGLRLIYYSQIVNDFQKGDIAEGYSVSREKKESFPLTVTSAQKNPTAFYLCASSSRTGVSEAFFGQGTRLTVV.

V gene TRBV9 combines with J gene TRBJ2-1, with D perhaps matching TRBD2 (6 bases). CDR1 is SGDLS and CDR2 is YYNGEE in the germline V gene. Trimming left V 0 bases short and J 0 bases short, with 10 bases between. The CDR3 has 16 residues. CDR3 sequence: CASSVDAGPSYNEQFF. CDR3 nucleotides: TGTGCCAGCAGCGTAGACGCGGGACCCTCCTACAATGAGCAGTTCTTC.

The gene calls are TRBV9 and TRBJ2-1; D is possibly TRBD2 (6 bases). The germline V gene has CDR1 SGDLS and CDR2 YYNGEE. This CDR3 has 14 residues. Trimming took 0 bases from V and 6 from J, leaving 10 bases between them. The chain's CDR3 is CASSVAVGGNEQFF. DNA for the CDR3: TGTGCCAGCAGCGTAGCGGTCGGGGGCAATGAGCAGTTCTTC.

This clone was seen only a few times. This chain uses TRBV23-1 with TRBJ2-2, with 10 bases aligning to TRBD1. TRBV23-1 is an ORF for which the function is uncertain. The V gene end was trimmed by 4 bases and the J gene end by 3 bases; junction bases not matched to a gene: 17. This CDR3 comprises 20 residues. CDR3 in amino acids: CASSPLNRDRGQADTGELFF. The DNA for the CDR3 is TGCGCCAGCAGTCCTCTCAACCGGGACAGGGGTCAGGCGGACACCGGGGAGCTGTTTTTT.

The chain is built from TRBV4-3 and TRBJ2-7; D is perhaps TRBD1 (5 bases). Trimming removed 3 bases from V and 3 bases from J, with 12 bases in between. The CDR3 consists of 14 residues. CDR1 LGHNA and CDR2 YSLEER come from the germline V gene. This CDR3 reads CASSQTVQGYEQYF. Written as DNA, the CDR3 is TGCGCCAGCAGCCAGACGGTCCAGGGCTACGAGCAGTACTTC.

This clone was counted only a few times. The chain carries TRBV29-1 and TRBJ2-7, with 11 nucleotides matching TRBD2. CDR1 is SQVTM and CDR2 is ANQGSEA in the germline V gene. The CDR3 extends over 14 amino acids. Losses at the gene ends were 5 bases for V and 7 bases for J; bases not matched to a gene: 10. The CDR3 region has the DNA TGCAGCGTTACACTAGCGGGAGCATCTAGGGAGCAGTACTTC. Translated: CSVTLAGASREQYF.

The rearrangement links TRBV5-4 to TRBJ2-1; 9 bases line up with TRBD2. The CDR3 is 16 residues long. Germline lookup yields CDR1 SGHNT and CDR2 YYREEE (reference sequence). V gave up 0 bases and J gave up 14 bases; unmatched junction bases: 15. The CDR3 sequence is CASSLAAGGLAGMEFF. DNA for the CDR3: TGTGCCAGCAGCTTGGCGGCGGGGGGGCTAGCGGGAATGGAGTTCTTC.

The chain is built from TRBV15 and TRBJ2-3; D is possibly TRBD2 (5 bases). V gave up 3 bases and J gave up 1 base, with 14 bases separating them. Germline assignment: CDR1 LNHNV and CDR2 YYDKDF (reference sequence). CDR3 size: 16 residues. The CDR3 is CATSRGSARGTDTQYF. The CDR3 DNA is TGTGCCACCAGCAGGGGGTCAGCGAGGGGCACAGATACGCAGTATTTT.

CDR3 in DNA: TGTGCCAGCAGCTCGGCCTGGGGGGGGACCCAGTACTTC. Its translation is CASSSAWGGTQYF. The chain links TRBV11-1 to TRBJ2-5, with 7 bases that match TRBD2. Germline V gives CDR1 SGHAT, CDR2 FQDESV (reference sequence). The V and J ends lost 4 bases and 7 bases, in that order; junction bases with no gene match: 6. The CDR3 contains 13 residues.

This chain links TRBV4-1 with TRBJ2-5; no firm D call. This CDR3 region has 15 residues. Per germline, CDR1 MGHRA and CDR2 YSYEKL. V gave up 5 bases and J gave up 5 bases, with 18 bases separating them. DNA of the CDR3: TGCGCCAGCAGCTTTGAACGAAGGGAAGACGAGACCCAGTACTTC. Its protein is CASSFERREDETQYF.

The chain is built from TRBV27 and TRBJ2-2; D uncertain. The CDR3 is 13 residues long. The ends were cut back, 2 bases at V and 7 bases at J, with 8 bases in the middle. CDR1 is MNHEY and CDR2 is SMNVEV in the germline V gene (reference sequence). CDR3 DNA: TGTGCCAGCAGTTTAGGACCTTACGGGGAGCTGTTTTTT. Translating it yields CASSLGPYGELFF.

The chain uses TRBV7-3 and TRBJ2-1, with D perhaps TRBD2 (6 bases). The germline gives CDR1 SGHTA, CDR2 FQGTGA. The ends were cut back, 5 bases at V and 6 bases at J, with 11 bases in the middle. CDR3 length: 13 residues. CDR3 region: CASSHGTANEQFF. DNA for the CDR3: TGTGCCAGCAGCCACGGGACTGCCAATGAGCAGTTCTTC. The full variable domain, its missing parts supplied by reference TRBV7-3 and TRBJ2-1, is GAGVSQTPSNKVTEKGKYVELRCDPISGHTALYWYRQSLGQGPEFLIYFQGTGAADDSGLPNDRFFAVRPEGSVSTLKIQRTERGDSAVYLCASSHGTANEQFFGPGTRLTVL.

The chain recombines TRBV11-2 with TRBJ2-3, with 9 positions matching TRBD2. The J segment lost 6 bases and the V segment lost 1 base, leaving 5 bases of the junction unmatched. The CDR3 has 15 amino acids. The germline V gene has CDR1 SGHAT and CDR2 FQNNGV. CDR3 residues: CASSLVPSGIDTQYF. DNA for the CDR3: TGTGCCAGCAGCTTAGTACCTAGCGGGATCGATACGCAGTATTTT.

This clone has just one count. V gene TRBV11-2 combines with J gene TRBJ2-7; 12 bases map to TRBD1. V shed 5 bases, J shed 7 bases, and the junction held 12 bases outside the gene matches. Germline values: CDR1 SGHAT, CDR2 FQNNGV. The length of the CDR3 is 16 residues. CDR3 residues: CASSPTVGQGALEQYF. The CDR3 bases are TGTGCCAGCAGCCCCACCGTGGGACAGGGGGCGCTTGAGCAGTACTTC.

This chain connects TRBV4-1 to TRBJ2-2, with D possibly matching TRBD2 (6 bases). The CDR3 has 18 amino acids. V gave up 0 bases and J gave up 2 bases, with 16 bases separating them. Germline V CDR1 and CDR2: MGHRA, YSYEKL. In nucleotides, the CDR3 is TGCGCCAGCAGCCAAGAATTTAGGGCGGGGTCTAACACCGGGGAGCTGTTTTTT. This translates into CASSQEFRAGSNTGELFF.

This rearrangement joins TRBV23-1 to TRBJ1-3; tentatively, D is TRBD1 (5 bases). Being an ORF, TRBV23-1 has a function that is uncertain. Trimming took off 3 bases at V and 0 bases at J, with 15 bases between the two ends. CDR3 length: 17 residues. CDR3 region: CASSHRGGRSSGNTIYF. As DNA, the CDR3 is TGCGCCAGCAGTCATCGGGGGGGACGGAGCTCTGGAAACACCATATATTTT.